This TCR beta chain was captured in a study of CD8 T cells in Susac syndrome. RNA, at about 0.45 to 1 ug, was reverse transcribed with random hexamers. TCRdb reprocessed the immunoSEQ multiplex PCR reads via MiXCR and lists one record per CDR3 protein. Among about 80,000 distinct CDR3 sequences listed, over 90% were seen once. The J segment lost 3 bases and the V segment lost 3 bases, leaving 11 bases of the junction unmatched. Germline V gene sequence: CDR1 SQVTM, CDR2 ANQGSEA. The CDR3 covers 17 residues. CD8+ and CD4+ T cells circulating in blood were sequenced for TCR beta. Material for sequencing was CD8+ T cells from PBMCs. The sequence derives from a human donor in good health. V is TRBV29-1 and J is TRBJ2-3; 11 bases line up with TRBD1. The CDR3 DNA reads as TGCAGCGTTGAGGAGGGACAGGGGGATTGGAGGACAGATACGCAGTATTTT. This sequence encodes CSVEEGQGDWRTDTQYF.